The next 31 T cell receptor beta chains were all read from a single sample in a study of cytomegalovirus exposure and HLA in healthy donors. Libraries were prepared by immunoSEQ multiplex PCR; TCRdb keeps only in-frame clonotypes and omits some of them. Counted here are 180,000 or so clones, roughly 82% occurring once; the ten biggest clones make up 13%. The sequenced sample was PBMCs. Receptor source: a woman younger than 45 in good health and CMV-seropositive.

CDR3: CASSVNFGLSEAFF. CDR3 coding DNA: TGTGCCAGCAGTGTAAACTTTGGACTATCTGAAGCTTTCTTT. V and J are TRBV6-1 and TRBJ1-1; D is unclear. The germline V and J ends were trimmed by 4 bases and 6 bases, with 15 bases remaining between them. The germline gives CDR1 MNHNS, CDR2 SASEGT. The CDR3 contains 14 residues.

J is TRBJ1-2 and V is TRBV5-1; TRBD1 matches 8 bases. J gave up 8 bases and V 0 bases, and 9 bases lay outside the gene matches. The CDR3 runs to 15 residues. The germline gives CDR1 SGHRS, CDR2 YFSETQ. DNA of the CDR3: TGCGCCAGCAGCTTGGCCGGTAAGGACAGGGAAGGCTACACCTTC. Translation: CASSLAGKDREGYTF.

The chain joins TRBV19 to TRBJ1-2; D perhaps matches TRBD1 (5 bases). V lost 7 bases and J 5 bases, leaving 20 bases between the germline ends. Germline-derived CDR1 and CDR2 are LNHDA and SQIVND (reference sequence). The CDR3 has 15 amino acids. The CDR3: CASTAGSVNYYGYTF. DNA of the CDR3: TGTGCCAGTACCGCAGGGTCGGTTAACTATTATGGCTACACCTTC.

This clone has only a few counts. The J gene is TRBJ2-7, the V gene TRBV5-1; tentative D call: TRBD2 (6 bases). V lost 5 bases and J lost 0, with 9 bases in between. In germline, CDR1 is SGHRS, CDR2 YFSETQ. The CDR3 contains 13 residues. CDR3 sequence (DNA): TGCGCCAGCAGGAACGGGAGCTCCTACGAGCAGTACTTC. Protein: CASRNGSSYEQYF.

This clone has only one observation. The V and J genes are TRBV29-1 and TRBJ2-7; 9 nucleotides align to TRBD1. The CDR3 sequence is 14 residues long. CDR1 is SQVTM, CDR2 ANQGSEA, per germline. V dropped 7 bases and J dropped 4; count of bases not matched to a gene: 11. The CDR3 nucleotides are TGCAGCGCCTCACTGAGGACAGGGGCATACGAGCAGTACTTC. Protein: CSASLRTGAYEQYF.

CDR3 sequence (DNA): TGTGCCACGGCCGGACAGGGAAACTCCGGGGAGCTGTTTTTT. Translated: CATAGQGNSGELFF. J is TRBJ2-2 and V is TRBV18, with 8 positions matching TRBD1. CDR1 is KGHSH, CDR2 LQKENI, per germline. V dropped 10 bases and J dropped 6; count of bases not matched to a gene: 10. CDR3 length: 14 residues.

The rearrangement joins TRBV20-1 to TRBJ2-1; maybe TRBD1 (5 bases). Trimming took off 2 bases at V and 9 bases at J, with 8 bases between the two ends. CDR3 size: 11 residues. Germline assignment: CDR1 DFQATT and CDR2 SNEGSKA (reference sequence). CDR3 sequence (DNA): TGCAGTGCTAGAAAAGGGGTTGAGCAGTTCTTC. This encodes CSARKGVEQFF.

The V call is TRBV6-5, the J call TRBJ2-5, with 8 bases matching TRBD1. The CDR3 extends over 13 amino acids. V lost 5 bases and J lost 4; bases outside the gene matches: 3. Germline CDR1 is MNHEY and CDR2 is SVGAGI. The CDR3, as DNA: TGTGCCAGCAGTCGGACAGGGCCAGAGACCCAGTACTTC. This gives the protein CASSRTGPETQYF.

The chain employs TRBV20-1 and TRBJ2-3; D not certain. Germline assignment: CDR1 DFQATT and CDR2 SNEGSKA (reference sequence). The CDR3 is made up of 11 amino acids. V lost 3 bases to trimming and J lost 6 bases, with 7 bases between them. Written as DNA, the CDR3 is TGCAGTGCTAGTGTCACTGATACGCAGTATTTT. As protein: CSASVTDTQYF.

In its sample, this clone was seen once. The CDR3: CASSQTPDRDTEAFF. The CDR3 DNA reads TGCGCCAGCAGCCAGACCCCGGACAGGGACACTGAAGCTTTCTTT. The rearrangement joins TRBV4-1 to TRBJ1-1; 8 bases fit TRBD1. CDR1 MGHRA and CDR2 YSYEKL come from the germline V gene. V was pared by 3 bases and J by 3 bases, with 6 bases of the junction left unmatched. There are 15 residues in the CDR3.

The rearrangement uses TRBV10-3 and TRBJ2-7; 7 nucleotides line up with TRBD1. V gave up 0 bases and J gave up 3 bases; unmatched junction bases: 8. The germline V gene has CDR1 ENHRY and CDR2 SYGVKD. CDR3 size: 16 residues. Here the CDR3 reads CAISESEPTGDYEQYF. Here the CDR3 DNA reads TGTGCCATCAGTGAGTCGGAGCCTACAGGGGACTACGAGCAGTACTTC.

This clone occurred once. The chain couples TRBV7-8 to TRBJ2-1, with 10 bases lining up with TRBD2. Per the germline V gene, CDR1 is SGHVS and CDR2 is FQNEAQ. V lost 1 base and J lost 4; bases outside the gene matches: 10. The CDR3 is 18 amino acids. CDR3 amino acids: CASSLVLAGATSYNEQFF. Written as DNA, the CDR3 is TGTGCCAGCAGCTTAGTTCTAGCGGGAGCAACTAGTTACAATGAGCAGTTCTTC.

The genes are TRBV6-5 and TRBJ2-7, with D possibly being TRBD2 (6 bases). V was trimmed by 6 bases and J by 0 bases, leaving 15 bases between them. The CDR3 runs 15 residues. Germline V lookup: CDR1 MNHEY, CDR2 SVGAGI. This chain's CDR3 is CASSSYSGSSYEQYF. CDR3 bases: TGTGCCAGCAGCTCTTATTCCGGGAGCTCCTACGAGCAGTACTTC.

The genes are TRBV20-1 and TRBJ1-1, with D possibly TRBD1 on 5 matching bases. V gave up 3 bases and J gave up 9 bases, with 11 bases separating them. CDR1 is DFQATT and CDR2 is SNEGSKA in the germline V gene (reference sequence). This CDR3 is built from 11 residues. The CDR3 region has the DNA TGCAGTGCTAGTCAGGGAAACAAAGCTTTCTTT. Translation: CSASQGNKAFF.

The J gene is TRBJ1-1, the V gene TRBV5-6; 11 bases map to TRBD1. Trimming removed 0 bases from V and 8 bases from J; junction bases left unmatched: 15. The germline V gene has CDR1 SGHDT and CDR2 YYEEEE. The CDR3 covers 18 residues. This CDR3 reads CASSLGPRTGGQPNEAFF. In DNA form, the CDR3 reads TGTGCCAGCAGCTTGGGGCCAAGGACAGGGGGCCAGCCAAACGAAGCTTTCTTT.

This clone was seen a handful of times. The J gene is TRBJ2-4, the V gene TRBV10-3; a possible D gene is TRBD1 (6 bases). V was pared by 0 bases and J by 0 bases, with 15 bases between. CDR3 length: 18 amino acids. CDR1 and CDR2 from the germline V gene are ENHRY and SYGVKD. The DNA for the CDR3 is TGTGCCATCAGTGAGTCGCTGGGACAAACGCTAGCCAAAAACATTCAGTACTTC. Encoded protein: CAISESLGQTLAKNIQYF.

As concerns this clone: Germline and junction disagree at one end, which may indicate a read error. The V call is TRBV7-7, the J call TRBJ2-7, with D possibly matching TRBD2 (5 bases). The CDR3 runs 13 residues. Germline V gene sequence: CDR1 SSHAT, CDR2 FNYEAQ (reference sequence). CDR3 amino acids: CASSSDSGGEQYF. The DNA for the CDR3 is TGTGCTAGCAGCTCGGACTCAGGCGGGGAGCAGTACTTC. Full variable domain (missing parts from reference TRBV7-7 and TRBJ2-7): GAGVSQSPRYKVTKRGQDVTLRCDPISSHATLYWYQQALGQGPEFLTYFNYEAQPDKSGLPSDRFSAERPEGSISTLTIQRTEQRDSAMYRCASSSDSGGEQYFGPGTRLTVT.

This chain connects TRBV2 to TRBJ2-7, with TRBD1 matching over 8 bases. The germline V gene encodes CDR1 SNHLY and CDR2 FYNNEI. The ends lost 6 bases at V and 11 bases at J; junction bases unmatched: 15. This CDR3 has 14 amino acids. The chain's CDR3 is CASSQTGTGGTKYF. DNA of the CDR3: TGTGCCAGCAGCCAGACCGGGACAGGCGGCACAAAGTACTTC.

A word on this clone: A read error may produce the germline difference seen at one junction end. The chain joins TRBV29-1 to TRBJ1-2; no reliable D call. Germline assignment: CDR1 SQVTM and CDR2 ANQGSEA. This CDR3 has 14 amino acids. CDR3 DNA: TGCAGCGTAGAAGGACCGCGGAATAACTATGGCTACACCTTC. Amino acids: CSVEGPRNNYGYTF.

The CDR3, as DNA: TGTGCCAGCAGCTTAGGCCCCTACTATTCTTACGAGCAGTACTTC. This gives the protein CASSLGPYYSYEQYF. The chain couples TRBV7-8 to TRBJ2-7; D ambiguous. Germline-derived CDR1 and CDR2 are SGHVS and FQNEAQ. The CDR3 has 15 amino acids. Between the trimmed V and J ends, which lost 1 base and 4 bases, there was a span of 14 bases.

CDR3 loop: CASSFGFTDTQYF. Here the CDR3 DNA reads TGTGCCAGCAGCTTCGGGTTCACAGATACGCAGTATTTT. This chain joins TRBV5-4 and TRBJ2-3; D is uncertain. Trimming took 2 bases from V and 2 from J, leaving 6 bases between them. Germline CDR1 is SGHNT and CDR2 is YYREEE (reference sequence). The CDR3 covers 13 residues.

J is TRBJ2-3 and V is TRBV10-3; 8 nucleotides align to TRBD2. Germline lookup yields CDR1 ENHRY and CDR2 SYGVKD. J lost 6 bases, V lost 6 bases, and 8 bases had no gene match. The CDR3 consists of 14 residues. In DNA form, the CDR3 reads TGTGCCATCAGCAGCGGGAGAGCGAGTGATACGCAGTATTTT. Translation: CAISSGRASDTQYF.

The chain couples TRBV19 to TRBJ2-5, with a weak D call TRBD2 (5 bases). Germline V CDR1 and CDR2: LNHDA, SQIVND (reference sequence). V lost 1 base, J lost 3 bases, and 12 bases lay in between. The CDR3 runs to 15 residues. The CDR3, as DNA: TGTGCCAGTAGTATAGGTGGGAGTGAGGAAGAGACCCAGTACTTC. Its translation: CASSIGGSEEETQYF.

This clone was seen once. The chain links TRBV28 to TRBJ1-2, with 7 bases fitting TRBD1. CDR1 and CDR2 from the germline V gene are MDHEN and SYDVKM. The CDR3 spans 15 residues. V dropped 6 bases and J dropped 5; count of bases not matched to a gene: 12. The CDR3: CASRPTTGYVYGYTF. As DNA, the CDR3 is TGTGCCAGCAGACCTACGACAGGGTACGTTTATGGCTACACCTTC.

The CDR3 loop is CASSLFVWGQLNTGELFF. As DNA, the CDR3 is TGTGCCAGCAGTTTATTTGTTTGGGGACAGTTGAACACCGGGGAGCTGTTTTTT. The chain combines TRBV27 with TRBJ2-2; 7 bases are shared with TRBD1. This CDR3 spans 18 amino acids. V shed 1 base, J shed 1 base, and the junction held 9 bases outside the gene matches. CDR1 and CDR2 (germline): MNHEY, SMNVEV (reference sequence).

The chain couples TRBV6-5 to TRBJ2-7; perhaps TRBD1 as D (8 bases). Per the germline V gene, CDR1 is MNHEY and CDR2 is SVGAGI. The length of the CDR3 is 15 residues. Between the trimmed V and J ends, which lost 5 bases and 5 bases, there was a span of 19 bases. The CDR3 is CASSNRGGSGNEQYF. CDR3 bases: TGTGCCAGCAGTAACAGGGGGGGCTCGGGCAACGAGCAGTACTTC.

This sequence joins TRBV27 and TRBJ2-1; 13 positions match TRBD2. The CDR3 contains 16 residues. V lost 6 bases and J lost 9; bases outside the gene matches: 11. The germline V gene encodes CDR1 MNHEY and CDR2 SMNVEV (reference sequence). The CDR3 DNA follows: TGTGCCAGCAGGGACAGGACTAGCGGGAGTTTCGGTGAGCAGTTCTTC. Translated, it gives CASRDRTSGSFGEQFF.

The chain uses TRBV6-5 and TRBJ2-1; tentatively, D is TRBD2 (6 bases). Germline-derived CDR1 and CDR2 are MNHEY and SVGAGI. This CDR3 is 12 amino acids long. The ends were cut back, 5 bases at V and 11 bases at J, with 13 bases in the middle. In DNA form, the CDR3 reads TGTGCCAGCAGTCAGAGGGACTCTCAGCAGTTCTTC. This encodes CASSQRDSQQFF.

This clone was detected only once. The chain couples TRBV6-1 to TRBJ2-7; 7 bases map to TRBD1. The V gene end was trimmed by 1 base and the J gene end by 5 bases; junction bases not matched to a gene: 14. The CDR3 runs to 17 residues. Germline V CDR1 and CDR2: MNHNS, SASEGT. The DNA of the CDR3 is TGTGCCAGCAGTGAAGACGGACAGGCGGATCTCGGGGACGAGCAGTACTTC. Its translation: CASSEDGQADLGDEQYF.

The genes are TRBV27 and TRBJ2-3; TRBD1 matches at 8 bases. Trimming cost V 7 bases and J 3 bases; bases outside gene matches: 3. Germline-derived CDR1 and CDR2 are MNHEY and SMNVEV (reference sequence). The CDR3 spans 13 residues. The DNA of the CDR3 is TGTGCCAGCACGACAGGGGCAACAGATACGCAGTATTTT. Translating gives CASTTGATDTQYF.

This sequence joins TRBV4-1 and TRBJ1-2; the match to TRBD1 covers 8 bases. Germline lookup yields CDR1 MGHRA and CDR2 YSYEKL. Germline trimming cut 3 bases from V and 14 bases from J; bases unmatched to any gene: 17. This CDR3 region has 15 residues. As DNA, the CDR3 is TGCGCCAGCAGCCAGCTAAGGACAGGGATAGATAGGGGTACCTTC. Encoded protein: CASSQLRTGIDRGTF.